The 13 T cell receptor beta chains reported below all come from one sample, sequenced in a study of metastatic and nonmetastatic thyroid tumors. Thyroid surgery was performed in patients who had received no treatment beforehand. TCRdb ran MiXCR on the PCR reads. This table has about 31,000 clones, approximately 20% appearing once. The sequencing input was blood. These receptors all stem from a female donor with papillary thyroid cancer or a benign thyroid nodule (not recorded which). Some clones in this sample may be carry-over from other donors' samples.

A single count supports this clone. This chain uses TRBV11-1 with TRBJ2-1; TRBD2 aligns across 7 bases. The CDR3 sequence is 16 residues long. Trimming took 5 bases from V and 3 from J; bases not matched to a gene: 10. The V gene's germline CDR1 is SGHAT and CDR2 FQDESV (reference sequence). The CDR3 spells CASSGREGLVYNEQFF. CDR3 nucleotide sequence: TGTGCCAGCAGCGGGAGGGAGGGTCTGGTCTACAATGAGCAGTTCTTC. Filled out from reference TRBV11-1 and TRBJ2-1, the complete variable domain reads EAEVAQSPRYKITEKSQAVAFWCDPISGHATLYWYRQILGQGPELLVQFQDESVVDDSQLPKDRFSAERLKGVDSTLKIQPAELGDSAMYLCASSGREGLVYNEQFFGPGTRLTVL.

This chain links TRBV6-4 with TRBJ2-7, with 11 bases matching TRBD2. The CDR3 contains 15 residues. V was pared by 3 bases and J by 6 bases, with 7 bases of the junction left unmatched. Germline V gene sequence: CDR1 MRHNA, CDR2 SNTAGT. The CDR3 sequence is CASSELAGENGEQYF. The CDR3 nucleotides read TGTGCCAGCAGTGAACTAGCGGGAGAGAACGGCGAGCAGTACTTC.

This clone was seen only a few times. The gene calls are TRBV5-1 and TRBJ2-3, with TRBD1 identical over 7 bases. Germline V gene data show CDR1 as SGHRS and CDR2 as YFSETQ. Trimming at V came to 5 bases and at J to 2 bases, leaving 2 bases not matched to a gene. The CDR3 runs 13 residues. CDR3 sequence (DNA): TGCGCCAGCAGAGGGACAGCCACAGATACGCAGTATTTT. Protein sequence: CASRGTATDTQYF.

In its sample, this clone ranks as medium-sized. The V gene is TRBV6-1, the J gene TRBJ1-2; D is undetermined. Per germline, CDR1 MNHNS and CDR2 SASEGT. Trimming removed 5 bases from V and 5 bases from J, with 12 bases in between. CDR3 length: 13 amino acids. The CDR3 protein is CASSPPSGYGYTF. CDR3 bases: TGTGCCAGCAGTCCCCCGTCGGGGTATGGCTACACCTTC.

This clone ranks as medium-sized (0.01 to 0.1%). This chain uses TRBV6-1 with TRBJ1-6; 7 bases agree with TRBD1. Per germline, CDR1 MNHNS and CDR2 SASEGT. V gave up 1 base and J gave up 9 bases; unmatched junction bases: 3. The CDR3 loop spans 14 amino acids. The CDR3 DNA reads as TGTGCCAGCAGTGAAGGACAGGGATCTTCACCCCTCCACTTT. Its translation: CASSEGQGSSPLHF.

The chain couples TRBV12-3 or TRBV12-4 to TRBJ1-2, with 9 bases identical to TRBD1. V shed 4 bases and J 7 bases; nucleotides not matched to a gene: 7. CDR3 length: 14 residues. The CDR3 here is CASSSAGTGPGYTF. The CDR3 bases are TGTGCCAGCAGTTCGGCCGGGACAGGGCCTGGCTACACCTTC.

Sample share makes this clone medium-sized. The chain is built from TRBV6-1 and TRBJ2-3; 8 nucleotides agree with TRBD2. CDR1 MNHNS and CDR2 SASEGT come from the germline V gene. J gave up 7 bases and V 2 bases, and 5 bases lay outside the gene matches. The CDR3 runs 14 residues. The DNA of the CDR3 is TGTGCCAGCAGTGAACAGAGCGGGGGAAATACGCAGTATTTT. Its protein is CASSEQSGGNTQYF.

J is TRBJ1-2 and V is TRBV5-6; 8 nucleotides agree with TRBD1. This CDR3 has 13 amino acids. CDR1 SGHDT and CDR2 YYEEEE come from the germline V gene. With 0 bases clipped from V and 10 bases from J, the junction kept 5 bases outside the gene matches. CDR3: CASSLGQGIVYTF. The CDR3 nucleotides are TGTGCCAGCAGCTTGGGACAGGGGATAGTCTACACCTTC.

This clone appeared a few times. The V call is TRBV6-1, the J call TRBJ2-6, with D unresolved. This CDR3 region has 15 residues. The ends were cut back, 1 base at V and 3 bases at J, with 7 bases in the middle. The V gene's germline CDR1 is MNHNS and CDR2 SASEGT. The CDR3 DNA reads as TGTGCCAGCAGTGAAGAGGAGTATGGGGCCAACGTCCTGACTTTC. Residues: CASSEEEYGANVLTF.

This chain uses TRBV4-3 with TRBJ2-5, with D perhaps being TRBD1 or TRBD2 (5 bases each). The J call is in doubt because the DNA end fits TRBJ2-1 better. The CDR3 runs to 15 residues. Germline CDR1 and CDR2: LGHNA and YSLEER. Here the CDR3 reads CASSHPASGGETQFF. CDR3 bases: TGCGCCAGCAGTCATCCAGCGTCTGGGGGAGAGACCCAGTTCTTC.

The chain couples TRBV12-5 to TRBJ2-1, with D maybe TRBD2 (5 bases). The V end lost 6 bases, the J end lost 0 bases, and 9 bases lay between the germline ends. The CDR3 extends over 14 amino acids. CDR1 and CDR2 from the germline V gene are LGHNT and FRNRAP. Here the CDR3 reads CASGRGSSYNEQFF. Here the CDR3 DNA reads TGTGCTAGTGGGAGAGGGTCCTCCTACAATGAGCAGTTCTTC. The full variable domain, with the rest looked up from reference TRBV12-5 and TRBJ2-1, is DARVTQTPRHKVTEMGQEVTMRCQPILGHNTVFWYRQTMMQGLELLAYFRNRAPLDDSGMPKDRFSAEMPDATLATLKIQPSEPRDSAVYFCASGRGSSYNEQFFGPGTRLTVL.

J is TRBJ2-7 and V is TRBV20-1; D may match TRBD1 or TRBD2 (5 bases each). The V end was cut by 4 bases, the J end by 4 bases, with 14 bases between. The CDR3 has 13 amino acids. CDR1 DFQATT and CDR2 SNEGSKA come from the germline V gene (reference sequence). DNA of the CDR3: TGCAGTGCTAAGTTGGTGGGACCATACGAGCAGTACTTC. Translation: CSAKLVGPYEQYF.

This chain uses TRBV11-2 with TRBJ2-2; TRBD1 aligns across 8 bases. The CDR3 loop spans 15 amino acids. Germline trimming cut 5 bases from V and 6 bases from J; bases unmatched to any gene: 8. Germline assignment: CDR1 SGHAT and CDR2 FQNNGV. The chain's CDR3 is CASSPRQGKAGELFF. CDR3 bases: TGTGCCAGCAGCCCCAGACAGGGGAAAGCCGGGGAGCTGTTTTTT.